This TCR beta chain was recorded in a study of cytomegalovirus exposure and HLA in healthy donors. The method was immunoSEQ multiplex PCR; TCRdb's version includes in-frame clones alone and lacks a portion of them. In the table there are about 190,000 clones, more than 75% of which are singletons. General study points: The listing of roughly 160 TCR beta chains classed them as cytomegalovirus-associated. Reportedly, cytomegalovirus status was diagnosed with high sensitivity and specificity.

To note about this clone: Its antigen is unidentified.

The germline gives CDR1 MDHEN, CDR2 SYDVKM. V gave up 9 bases and J gave up 4 bases; unmatched junction bases: 20. The CDR3 has 17 amino acids. The approximately 130-subject validation cohort, separate from the approximately 640-subject first cohort, included the donors. The chain couples TRBV28 to TRBJ2-7, with 8 bases that match TRBD2. The TCR was taken from a man in his late teens or twenties in good health and CMV-seropositive. What was sequenced was PBMCs. The CDR3 DNA follows: TGTGCCAGTCTGGGTGTTGGGACTACGGGACTAGAGTACGAGCAGTACTTC. Protein sequence: CASLGVGTTGLEYEQYF.